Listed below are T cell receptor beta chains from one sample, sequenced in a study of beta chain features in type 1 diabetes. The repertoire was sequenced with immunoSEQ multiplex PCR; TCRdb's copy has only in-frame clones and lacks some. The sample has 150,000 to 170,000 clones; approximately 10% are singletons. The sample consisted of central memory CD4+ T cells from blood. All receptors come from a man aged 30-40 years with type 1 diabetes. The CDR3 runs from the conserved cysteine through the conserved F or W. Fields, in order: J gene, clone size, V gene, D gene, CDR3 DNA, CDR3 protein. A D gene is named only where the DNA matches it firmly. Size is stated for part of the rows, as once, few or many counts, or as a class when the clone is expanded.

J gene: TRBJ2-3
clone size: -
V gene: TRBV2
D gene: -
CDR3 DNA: TGTGCCAGCAGCCGTTCCCCGTCCGGCACAGATACGCAGTATTTT
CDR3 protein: CASSRSPSGTDTQYF

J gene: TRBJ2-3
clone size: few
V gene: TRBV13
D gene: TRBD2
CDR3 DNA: TGTGCCAGCAGCCCCGGGGGCGGGAGGAGCACAGATACGCAGTATTTT
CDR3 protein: CASSPGGGRSTDTQYF

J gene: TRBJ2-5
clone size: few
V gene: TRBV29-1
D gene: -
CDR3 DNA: TGCAGCGTTCCCCCCAGCGGGGAGACCCAGTACTTC
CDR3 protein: CSVPPSGETQYF

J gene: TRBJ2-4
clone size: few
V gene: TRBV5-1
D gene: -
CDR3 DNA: TGCGCCAGCAGTTTGGCCCCAGATGGAAACATTCAGTACTTC
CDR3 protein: CASSLAPDGNIQYF

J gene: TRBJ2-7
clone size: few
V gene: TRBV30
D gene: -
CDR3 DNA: TGTGCCCGCAGAGGGGAGGGGGCCTACGAGCAGTACTTC
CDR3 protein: CARRGEGAYEQYF

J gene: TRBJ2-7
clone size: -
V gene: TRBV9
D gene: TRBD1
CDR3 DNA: TGTGCCAGCAGCGACGCCGGGACAGGACCCTACGAGCAGTACTTC
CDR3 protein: CASSDAGTGPYEQYF

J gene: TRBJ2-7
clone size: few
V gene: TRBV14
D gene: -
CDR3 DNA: TGTGCCAGCAGCCAAGCCCTCATGGGCCCTCAGCAGTACTTC
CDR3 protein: CASSQALMGPQQYF

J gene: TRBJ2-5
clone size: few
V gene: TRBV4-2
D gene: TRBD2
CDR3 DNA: TGTGCCAGCAGCCAAGTTTCGTCTAGCGGGAGTTTCCATGAGACCCAGTACTTC
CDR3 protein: CASSQVSSSGSFHETQYF

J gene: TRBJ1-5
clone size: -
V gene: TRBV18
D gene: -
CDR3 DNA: TGTGCCAGCTCACCGCCAAGTCCAGGCGGCAATCAGCCCCAGCATTTT
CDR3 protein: CASSPPSPGGNQPQHF

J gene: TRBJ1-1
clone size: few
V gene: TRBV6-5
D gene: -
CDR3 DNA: TGTGCCAGCAAGGAGTCGGGTCGCGCTTTCTTT
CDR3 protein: CASKESGRAFF

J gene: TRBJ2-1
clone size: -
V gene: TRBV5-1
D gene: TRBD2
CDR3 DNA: TGCGCCAGCAGCTTGGGACTAGCTGACAGCTCCTACAATGAGCAGTTCTTC
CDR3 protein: CASSLGLADSSYNEQFF

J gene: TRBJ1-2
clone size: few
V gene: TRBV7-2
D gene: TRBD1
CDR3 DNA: TGTGCCAGCAGCTTATTTGTAGACAGGGTGGGGGGCTACACCTTC
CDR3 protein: CASSLFVDRVGGYTF

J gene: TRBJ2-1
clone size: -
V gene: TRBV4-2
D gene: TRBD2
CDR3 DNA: TGTGCCAGCAGCCAAGATGTAGGGACTAGCGGGCACAATGAGCAGTTCTTC
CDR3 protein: CASSQDVGTSGHNEQFF

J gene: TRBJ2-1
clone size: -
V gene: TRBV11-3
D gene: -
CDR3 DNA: TGTGCCAGCAGCCCACCATTCAGCGCTCATGAGCAGTTCTTC
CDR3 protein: CASSPPFSAHEQFF

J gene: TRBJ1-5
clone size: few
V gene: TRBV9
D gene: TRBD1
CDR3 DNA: TGTGCCAGCGGGACAGATAGCAATCAGCCCCAGCATTTT
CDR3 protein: CASGTDSNQPQHF

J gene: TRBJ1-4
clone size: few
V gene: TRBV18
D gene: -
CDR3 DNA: TGTGCCAGCTCACCATATGGAGGGTCGGATGAAAAACTGTTTTTT
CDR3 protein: CASSPYGGSDEKLFF

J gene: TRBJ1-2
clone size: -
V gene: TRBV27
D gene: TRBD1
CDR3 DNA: TGTGCCAGCAGTTTACAGGGGGCGTTTGGCTACACCTTC
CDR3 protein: CASSLQGAFGYTF

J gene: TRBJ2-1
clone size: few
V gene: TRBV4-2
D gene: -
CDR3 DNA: TGTGCCAGCAGCCAAGAAACAGGGTTAAACAATGAGCAGTTCTTC
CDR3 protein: CASSQETGLNNEQFF

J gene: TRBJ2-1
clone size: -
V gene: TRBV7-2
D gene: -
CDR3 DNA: TGTGCCAGCAGCTTTAGGCCCGCGGGCGAATACAATGAGCAGTTCTTC
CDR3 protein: CASSFRPAGEYNEQFF

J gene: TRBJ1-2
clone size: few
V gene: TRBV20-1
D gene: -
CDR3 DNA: TGCAGTGCTGGTAACAGCTATGGCTACACCTTC
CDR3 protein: CSAGNSYGYTF

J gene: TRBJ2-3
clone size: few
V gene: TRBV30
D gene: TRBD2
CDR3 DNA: TGTGCCTGGAGTGTTACTAGCGGGGGGGATACGCAGTATTTT
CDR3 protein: CAWSVTSGGDTQYF

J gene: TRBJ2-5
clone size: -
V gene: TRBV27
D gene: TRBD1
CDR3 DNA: TGTGCCAGCAGCCGGGACAGGGCACAGGAGACCCAGTACTTC
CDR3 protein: CASSRDRAQETQYF

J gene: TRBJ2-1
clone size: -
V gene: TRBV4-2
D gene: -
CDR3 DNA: TGTGCCAGCAGCCAAGGAGGGCCGAGCTCCTACAATGAGCAGTTCTTC
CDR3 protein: CASSQGGPSSYNEQFF

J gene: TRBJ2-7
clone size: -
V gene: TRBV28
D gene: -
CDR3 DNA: TGTGCCAGCAGTCAAGGGGACTCCTACGAGCAGTACTTC
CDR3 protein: CASSQGDSYEQYF

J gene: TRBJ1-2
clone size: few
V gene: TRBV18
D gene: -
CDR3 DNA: TGTGCCAGCTCAGCAGGAACCTATGGCTACACCTTC
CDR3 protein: CASSAGTYGYTF

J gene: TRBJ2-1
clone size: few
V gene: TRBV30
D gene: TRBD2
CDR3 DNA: TGTGCCTGGAGTGGGCTAGCGGGAGGTTTATATGAGCAGTTCTTC
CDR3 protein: CAWSGLAGGLYEQFF

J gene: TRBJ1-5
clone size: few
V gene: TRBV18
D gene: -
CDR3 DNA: TGTGCCAGCTCACCCCGGACAGTCGCATACAATCAGCCCCAGCATTTT
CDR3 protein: CASSPRTVAYNQPQHF

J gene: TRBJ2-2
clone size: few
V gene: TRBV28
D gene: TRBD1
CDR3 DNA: TGTGCCAGCAGCCAGGGGGCGTCGGGCACCGGGGAGCTGTTTTTT
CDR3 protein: CASSQGASGTGELFF

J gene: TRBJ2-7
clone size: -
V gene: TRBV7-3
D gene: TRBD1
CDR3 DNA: TGTGCCAGCAGCTTGTTGGGGACAGGGATCCACGAGCAGTACTTC
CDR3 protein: CASSLLGTGIHEQYF

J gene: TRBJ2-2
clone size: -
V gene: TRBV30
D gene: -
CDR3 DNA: TGTGCCTGGAACACAGCAAGGAACACCGGGGAGCTGTTTTTT
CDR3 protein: CAWNTARNTGELFF

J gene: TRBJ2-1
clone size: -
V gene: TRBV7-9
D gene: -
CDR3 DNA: TGTGCCAGCAGCTTAGACCACAACGCGGCCGAGCAGTTCTTC
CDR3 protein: CASSLDHNAAEQFF

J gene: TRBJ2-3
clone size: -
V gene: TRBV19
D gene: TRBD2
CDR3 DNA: TGTGCCAGTACAAGGACTAGCGTGACAGATACGCAGTATTTT
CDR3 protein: CASTRTSVTDTQYF

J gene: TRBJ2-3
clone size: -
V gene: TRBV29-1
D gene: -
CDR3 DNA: TGCAGCGCCGACGGTAGCGGCCGCACAGATACGCAGTATTTT
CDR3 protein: CSADGSGRTDTQYF

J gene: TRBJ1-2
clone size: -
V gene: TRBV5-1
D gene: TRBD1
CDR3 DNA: TGCGCCAGCAGCTTGAGTCAGGGGGTCGCCTATGGCTACACCTTC
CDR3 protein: CASSLSQGVAYGYTF

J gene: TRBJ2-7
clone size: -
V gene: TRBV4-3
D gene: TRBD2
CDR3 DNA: TGCGCCAGCAGCCTCGAGGGAGGGACCTACGAGCAGTACTTC
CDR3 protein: CASSLEGGTYEQYF

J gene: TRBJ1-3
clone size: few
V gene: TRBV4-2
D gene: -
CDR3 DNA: TGTGCCAGCAGCCAACAGGGTACTGGAAACACCATATATTTT
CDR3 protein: CASSQQGTGNTIYF

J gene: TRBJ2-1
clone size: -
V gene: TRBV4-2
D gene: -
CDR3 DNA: TGTGCCAGCAGCCCTACGGGGAGTAACTCCTACAATGAGCAGTTCTTC
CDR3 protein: CASSPTGSNSYNEQFF

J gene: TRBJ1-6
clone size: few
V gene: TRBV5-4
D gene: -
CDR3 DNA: TGTGCCAGCAGCATTAGGGGATATAATTCACCCCTCCACTTT
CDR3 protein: CASSIRGYNSPLHF

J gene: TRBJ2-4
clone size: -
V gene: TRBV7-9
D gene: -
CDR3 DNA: TGTGCCAGCAGCTTTACCGGCAGGGCGAACATTCAGTACTTC
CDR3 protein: CASSFTGRANIQYF

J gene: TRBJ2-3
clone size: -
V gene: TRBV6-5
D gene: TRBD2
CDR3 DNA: TGTGCCAGCACTAGCGGGACAGATACGCAGTATTTT
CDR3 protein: CASTSGTDTQYF

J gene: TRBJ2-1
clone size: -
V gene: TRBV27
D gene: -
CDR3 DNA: TGTGCCAGCAGTACCTCGCAGGGGTACAATGAGCAGTTCTTC
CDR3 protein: CASSTSQGYNEQFF

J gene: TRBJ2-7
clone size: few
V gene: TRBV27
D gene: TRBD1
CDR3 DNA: TGTGCCTCAGGGACAGTCGACGTGACCTCCTACGAGCAGTACTTC
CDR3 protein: CASGTVDVTSYEQYF

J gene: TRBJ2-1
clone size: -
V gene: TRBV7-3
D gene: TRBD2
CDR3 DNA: TGTGCCAGCAGCTTAAATGGACTAGCTATCGATGAGCAGTTCTTC
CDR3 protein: CASSLNGLAIDEQFF

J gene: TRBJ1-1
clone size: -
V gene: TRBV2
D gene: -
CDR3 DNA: TGTGCCAACAAAAAGGGACAGAACACTGAAGCTTTCTTT
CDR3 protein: CANKKGQNTEAFF

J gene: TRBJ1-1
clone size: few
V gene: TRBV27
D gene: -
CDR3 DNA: TGTGCCAGCAGTTTAAGCCCCCACACTGAAGCTTTCTTT
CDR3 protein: CASSLSPHTEAFF

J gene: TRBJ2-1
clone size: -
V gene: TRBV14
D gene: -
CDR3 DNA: TGTGCCAGCAGCCAAATTGACATGTTAGGTTCCTACAATGAGCAGTTCTTC
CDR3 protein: CASSQIDMLGSYNEQFF

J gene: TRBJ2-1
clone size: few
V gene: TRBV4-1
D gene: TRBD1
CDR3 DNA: TGCGCCAGCAGCGGCCGAACCAGGGGGAATGAGCAGTTCTTC
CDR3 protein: CASSGRTRGNEQFF

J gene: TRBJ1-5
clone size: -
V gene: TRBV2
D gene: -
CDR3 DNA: TGTGCCAGCACTGAACGGGTCAGTCAGAAAAATCAGCCCCAGCATTTT
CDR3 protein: CASTERVSQKNQPQHF

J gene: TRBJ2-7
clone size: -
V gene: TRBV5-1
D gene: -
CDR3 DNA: TGCGCCAGCAGCTTGGGTAACGGGTACGAGCAGTACTTC
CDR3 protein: CASSLGNGYEQYF

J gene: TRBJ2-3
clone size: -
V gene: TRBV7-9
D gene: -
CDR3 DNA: TGTGCCAGCAGGGGGGCAGGGAGCACAGATACGCAGTATTTT
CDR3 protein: CASRGAGSTDTQYF

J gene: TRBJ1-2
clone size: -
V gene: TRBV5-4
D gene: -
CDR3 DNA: TGTGCCAGCAGCTTGCAAGGGGAACCGGGTGGCTACACCTTC
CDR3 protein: CASSLQGEPGGYTF

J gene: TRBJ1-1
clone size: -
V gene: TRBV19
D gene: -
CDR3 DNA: TGTGCCAGTACTCCTTACCAGGGGAACACTGAAGCTTTCTTT
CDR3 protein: CASTPYQGNTEAFF

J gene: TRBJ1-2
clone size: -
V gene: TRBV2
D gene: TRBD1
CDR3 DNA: TGTGCCAGCAGTGTCAAGGCAGGGGGTCCTCATGGCTACACCTTC
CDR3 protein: CASSVKAGGPHGYTF

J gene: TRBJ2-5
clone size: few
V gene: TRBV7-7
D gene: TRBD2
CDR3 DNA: TGTGCCAGCAGCTCGGGACTAGAAGAGACCCAGTACTTC
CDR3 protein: CASSSGLEETQYF

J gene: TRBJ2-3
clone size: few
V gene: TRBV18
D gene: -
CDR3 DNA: TGTGCCAGCTCACTAGAGAATGCAGATACGCAGTATTTT
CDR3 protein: CASSLENADTQYF